Below are 18 T cell receptor beta chains sequenced from a single sample in a study of OX40 agonist ivuxolimab in advanced cancers. Data came from immunoSEQ multiplex PCR; TCRdb stores just in-frame clones and leaves some out. The sample consists of 50,000 to 80,000 clones, 70% to 90% of them appearing once. The material sequenced was CD4+ or CD8+ T cells sorted from blood, taken in a trial of the OX40 agonist ivuxolimab. The receptors originated from an adult with an advanced solid tumor such as melanoma, head and neck, liver or kidney cancer.

The CDR3 sequence is CASIPTAGFTIEQFF. The CDR3 DNA reads as TGTGCCAGTATACCGACGGCAGGATTTACAATTGAGCAGTTCTTC. The gene calls are TRBV19 and TRBJ2-1; the D is unclear. V was clipped by 7 bases and J by 9 bases, with 22 bases between them. CDR1 is LNHDA, CDR2 SQIVND, per germline (reference sequence). This CDR3 comprises 15 residues.

This CDR3 is CASSLPGLAGGDEQFF. In DNA, the CDR3 is TGCGCCAGCAGCTTGCCTGGGCTAGCGGGGGGTGATGAGCAGTTCTTC. This chain joins TRBV5-1 and TRBJ2-1, with 11 bases lining up with TRBD2. Germline assignment: CDR1 SGHRS and CDR2 YFSETQ. CDR3 length: 16 amino acids. After removal of 1 base from V and 8 bases from J, the junction contained 8 bases not matched to a gene.

The rearrangement uses TRBV11-3 and TRBJ2-3; TRBD2 matches at 8 bases. Per germline, CDR1 SGHNT and CDR2 YENEEA. V lost 5 bases, J lost 0 bases, and 10 bases stayed unmatched. CDR3 length: 17 residues. CDR3 amino acids: CASSIHSGGVSTDTQYF. For the CDR3, the DNA is TGTGCCAGCAGCATCCATTCGGGGGGGGTTAGCACAGATACGCAGTATTTT. Full variable domain (missing parts from reference TRBV11-3 and TRBJ2-3): EAGVVQSPRYKIIEKKQPVAFWCNPISGHNTLYWYLQNLGQGPELLIRYENEEAVDDSQLPKDRFSAERLKGVDSTLKIQPAELGDSAVYLCASSIHSGGVSTDTQYFGPGTRLTVL.

The genes are TRBV2 and TRBJ2-2; D may be TRBD1 (6 bases). Trimming stripped 6 bases from V and 4 bases from J, with 12 bases between. Germline lookup yields CDR1 SNHLY and CDR2 FYNNEI. The CDR3 length is 14 residues. The CDR3 sequence is CASSSGQSTGELFF. The DNA for the CDR3 is TGTGCCAGCAGCAGTGGACAGAGCACCGGGGAGCTGTTTTTT.

The chain is built from TRBV7-9 and TRBJ2-5; possibly TRBD2 for D (6 bases). Germline CDR1 reads SEHNR; CDR2 reads FQNEAQ (reference sequence). This CDR3 has 14 residues. Trimming removed 8 bases from V and 2 bases from J, with 15 bases in between. DNA of the CDR3: TGTGCCAGCGGAGGGTGGAGGGAACAAGAGACCCAGTACTTC. Protein sequence: CASGGWREQETQYF.

This clone was detected only a few times. The chain employs TRBV10-3 and TRBJ1-1; TRBD1 might be the D (5 bases). The germline V gene encodes CDR1 ENHRY and CDR2 SYGVKD. Trimming removed 0 bases at V and 12 bases at J, with 14 bases between. This CDR3 has 13 amino acids. In DNA, the CDR3 is TGTGCCATCAGTGAGTCGGACACCACGATGCCTTTCTTT. It encodes CAISESDTTMPFF.

This clone was detected only a few times. The rearrangement joins TRBV2 to TRBJ2-7, with 15 bases that match TRBD2. The trim removed 6 bases at V and 3 bases at J, leaving 6 bases unmatched. CDR1 is SNHLY and CDR2 is FYNNEI in the germline V gene. The CDR3 extends over 16 amino acids. CDR3 amino acids: CASRKGTSGRYYEQYF. The CDR3 nucleotides are TGTGCCAGCAGGAAAGGGACTAGCGGGAGGTACTACGAGCAGTACTTC.

A word on this clone: Since the CDR3 does not end with the conserved phenylalanine or tryptophan, this likely comes from a read error. Because the CDR3's place on the DNA is in doubt, the DNA is left out and the CDR3 is given as listed by TCRdb. J is TRBJ1-1 and V is TRBV7-9. The CDR3 region is 15 residues in length, termini included. Germline assignment: CDR1 SEHNR and CDR2 FQNEAQ (reference sequence). The chain's CDR3 is CASSPDLTRLGGFLI.

Here the CDR3 DNA reads TGTGCCAGCAGTTCCCCCCTGGCGGGAGGCCACAATGAGCAGTTCTTC. Its protein is CASSSPLAGGHNEQFF. The rearrangement uses TRBV28 and TRBJ2-1; 8 bases align to TRBD2. Germline CDR1 reads MDHEN; CDR2 reads SYDVKM. There are 16 residues in the CDR3. Losses at the gene ends were 4 bases for V and 5 bases for J; bases not matched to a gene: 10.

The table lists this clone with a few counts. Other DNA sequences in the sample encode the same CDR3. This rearrangement joins TRBV9 to TRBJ2-2, with no clear D. Trimming left V 3 bases short and J 5 bases short, with 14 bases between. Germline V CDR1 and CDR2: SGDLS, YYNGEE. The CDR3 sequence is 15 residues long. The CDR3: CASSGVAGRTGELFF. The CDR3 DNA reads TGTGCCAGCAGCGGAGTGGCCGGACGGACCGGGGAGCTGTTTTTT.

V is TRBV28 and J is TRBJ1-5; the D is unclear. Germline V gene sequence: CDR1 MDHEN, CDR2 SYDVKM. V was trimmed by 7 bases and J by 7 bases, leaving 11 bases between them. This CDR3 contains 12 residues. DNA for the CDR3: TGTGCCAGCAACCTTCTGGGGCAGCCCCAGCATTTT. This sequence encodes CASNLLGQPQHF.

The V call is TRBV7-2, the J call TRBJ1-2; D possibly corresponds to TRBD1 (6 bases). Per the germline V gene, CDR1 is SGHTA and CDR2 is FQGNSA. Trimming took 5 bases from V and 2 from J, leaving 15 bases between them. The CDR3 is 15 residues long. The CDR3 DNA reads TGTGCCAGCAGCAAGGACAGTCCGGAGAACTATGGCTACACCTTC. Translation: CASSKDSPENYGYTF.

The chain carries TRBV6-5 and TRBJ1-2, with D possibly TRBD1 on 5 matching bases. Trimming cost V 6 bases and J 6 bases, with 14 bases left between them. The CDR3 consists of 13 residues. CDR1 MNHEY and CDR2 SVGAGI come from the germline V gene. CDR3 loop: CASRSDRNDGYTF. The CDR3 DNA is TGTGCCAGCAGATCCGACAGAAACGATGGCTACACCTTC.

This chain connects TRBV15 to TRBJ1-1; D uncertain. The CDR3 contains 14 residues. Germline CDR1 and CDR2: LNHNV and YYDKDF (reference sequence). V shed 3 bases and J shed 0 bases, with 8 bases lying between them. CDR3: CATSSASVNTEAFF. The CDR3, as DNA: TGTGCCACCAGCAGCGCCTCAGTGAACACTGAAGCTTTCTTT.

Here the CDR3 reads CASSQVRDSSTGELFF. The CDR3 DNA sequence: TGTGCCAGCAGCCAAGTCCGGGACAGTTCCACCGGGGAGCTGTTTTTT. J is TRBJ2-2 and V is TRBV14; the match to TRBD1 covers 7 bases. The ends lost 1 base at V and 4 bases at J; junction bases unmatched: 6. The CDR3 loop spans 16 amino acids. Germline V gene data show CDR1 as SGHDN and CDR2 as FVKESK.

The table lists this clone with a count of one. The chain is built from TRBV7-9 and TRBJ2-1, with TRBD2 matching over 11 bases. With 10 bases clipped from V and 5 bases from J, the junction kept 7 bases outside the gene matches. The CDR3 totals 14 residues. Germline V gene sequence: CDR1 SEHNR, CDR2 FQNEAQ (reference sequence). CDR3 nucleotide sequence: TGTGCCACCACTAGCGGGAGTGGCAACAATGAGCAGTTCTTC. Translation gives CATTSGSGNNEQFF.

J is TRBJ2-1 and V is TRBV7-3; perhaps D is TRBD1 or TRBD2 (6 bases each). CDR3 length: 16 amino acids. V was shortened by 4 bases and J by 8 bases, with 21 bases between the two germline ends. CDR1 and CDR2 from the germline V gene are SGHTA and FQGTGA. The CDR3 nucleotides read TGTGCCAGCAGCTACGTCGGGGGCCCTCTCTCAGATGAGCAGTTCTTC. Residues: CASSYVGGPLSDEQFF.

The rearrangement links TRBV6-4 to TRBJ2-1, with 7 positions matching TRBD1. Trimming removed 4 bases from V and 7 bases from J; junction bases left unmatched: 7. In germline, CDR1 is MRHNA, CDR2 SNTAGT. The CDR3 spans 14 residues. The chain's CDR3 is CASSVDRVINEQFF. In DNA form, the CDR3 reads TGTGCCAGCAGTGTTGACAGGGTAATAAATGAGCAGTTCTTC.